Here is one T cell receptor beta chain with its context. Its antigen remains unidentified. The data are from a study of shared clonotypes between healthy human individuals. Study-level findings and limits: Lower generation probabilities were found for non-shared clonotypes than for those shared by all four donors. Relative to memory subsets, naive subsets generally showed larger estimated richness. Between four donors, naive CD4 clonotypes were shared at a level of roughly 5.5%.

The repertoire was sequenced with immunoSEQ multiplex PCR; TCRdb's copy has only in-frame clones and lacks some. The data show nearly 750,000 clones, around 70% seen once. The CDR3 loop spans 16 amino acids. Germline assignment: CDR1 SGHAT and CDR2 FQNNGV. Losses at the gene ends were 3 bases for V and 5 bases for J; bases not matched to a gene: 6. The V gene is TRBV11-2, the J gene TRBJ2-2, with 10 positions matching TRBD2. The sequence derives from a woman aged 30 to 39 in good health. Sequencing used memory CD4+ T cells sorted from blood. Subset reported: CD45RA-negative fraction. The chain's CDR3 is CASSFEGTSATGELFF. CDR3 bases: TGTGCCAGCAGCTTTGAGGGGACTAGCGCTACCGGGGAGCTGTTTTTT.